A single sample gave rise to the 17 T cell receptor beta chains below, sequenced in a study of glioma-infiltrating T cells. TCR alpha and beta CDR3 regions were amplified from RNA using iRepertoire nested multiplex PCR. TCRdb re-called the multiplex PCR reads through MiXCR, storing one row per CDR3 protein. The sample includes a few hundred thousand distinct CDR3 sequences, roughly two fifths seen only once; the top ten take approximately 12%. The sequencing input was glioma tissue, nonneoplastic brain tissue, or PBMCs (not recorded which). These receptors originate from a human donor with low-grade glioma or glioblastoma, undergoing nonglioma brain surgery, or in good health (not recorded which).

Worth noting for this clonotype: Relative to the germline gene, one junction end is altered; a read error may explain this. The chain couples TRBV7-2 to TRBJ2-7, with 7 bases lining up with TRBD2. The CDR3 length is 13 residues. In germline, CDR1 is SGHTA, CDR2 FQGNSA. CDR3 residues: CASSLVQRDEQCF. The CDR3 nucleotides read TGTGCCAGCAGCTTAGTTCAGCGGGACGAGCAGTGCTTC.

This clonotype was recorded at least ten times. This chain joins TRBV6-1 and TRBJ2-3; tentative D call: TRBD1 (6 bases). The germline V gene has CDR1 MNHNS and CDR2 SASEGT. The CDR3 is made up of 19 amino acids. The ends were cut back, 6 bases at V and 2 bases at J, with 27 bases in the middle. DNA of the CDR3: TGTGCCAGCAGAATCTTCGGACACCCCCCCCAGGGGCCCACAGATACGCAGTATTTT. Translated, it gives CASRIFGHPPQGPTDTQYF.

The CDR3 region is CASSFGGVGETQYF. The CDR3 region has the DNA TGTGCCAGCAGTTTCGGGGGAGTAGGGGAGACCCAGTACTTC. The rearrangement uses TRBV28 and TRBJ2-5, with TRBD2 as a possible D gene (6 bases). This CDR3 spans 14 amino acids. Trimming cost V 3 bases and J 5 bases, with 13 bases left between them. Germline V gives CDR1 MDHEN, CDR2 SYDVKM.

This clonotype has just a few counts. The CDR3 is CSARDFYEQYF. The CDR3 bases are TGCAGTGCTAGGGACTTCTACGAGCAGTACTTC. The rearrangement joins TRBV20-1 to TRBJ2-7; possible D gene TRBD2, 5 bases. Germline V gene sequence: CDR1 DFQATT, CDR2 SNEGSKA (reference sequence). V was pared by 3 bases and J by 3 bases, with 6 bases between. There are 11 residues in the CDR3.

The rearrangement joins TRBV9 to TRBJ2-7; 9 nucleotides match TRBD1. Germline V CDR1 and CDR2: SGDLS, YYNGEE. The CDR3 loop spans 15 amino acids. V gave up 3 bases and J gave up 2 bases; unmatched junction bases: 6. The DNA of the CDR3 is TGTGCCAGCAGCGCCGGGACAGGGTTTGCCTACGAGCAGTACTTC. Its translation is CASSAGTGFAYEQYF.

The chain is built from TRBV28 and TRBJ1-2; TRBD1 might be the D (5 bases). Germline CDR1 is MDHEN and CDR2 is SYDVKM. This CDR3 spans 14 amino acids. Trimming pared 3 bases from V and 5 bases from J, leaving 13 bases between. DNA for the CDR3: TGTGCCAGCAGTTTTAGGGCAGGGTATTATGGCTACACCTTC. Amino acid sequence: CASSFRAGYYGYTF.

The V and J genes are TRBV27 and TRBJ2-7, with TRBD1 identical over 7 bases. This CDR3 spans 14 amino acids. J gave up 2 bases and V 5 bases, and 6 bases lay outside the gene matches. The germline CDR1 and CDR2 sequences are MNHEY and SMNVEV (reference sequence). The CDR3 spells CASSHRTGPYEQYF. CDR3 bases: TGTGCCAGCAGTCACAGGACAGGACCCTACGAGCAGTACTTC.

This chain joins TRBV18 and TRBJ1-4; D gene unclear. V shed 0 bases and J shed 5 bases, with 7 bases lying between them. Germline-derived CDR1 and CDR2 are KGHSH and LQKENI. There are 14 residues in the CDR3. The CDR3 nucleotides read TGTGCCAGCTCACCACCGGCGGGGAATGAAAAACTGTTTTTT. This translates into CASSPPAGNEKLFF.

This clonotype was counted ten times or more. The CDR3 nucleotides are TGTGCCAGCAGACCCCGCAGGGTGGATACGCAGTATTTT. Its translation: CASRPRRVDTQYF. The chain combines TRBV6-1 with TRBJ2-3, with a tentative D call TRBD1 (5 bases). The CDR3 contains 13 residues. Germline V gene data show CDR1 as MNHNS and CDR2 as SASEGT. V was shortened by 6 bases and J by 6 bases, with 13 bases between the two germline ends.

The V gene is TRBV7-9, the J gene TRBJ2-6; 7 bases align to TRBD1. V lost 5 bases to trimming and J lost 3 bases; unmatched junction nucleotides: 13. The CDR3 is made up of 18 amino acids. Germline V lookup: CDR1 SEHNR, CDR2 FQNEAQ (reference sequence). CDR3 residues: CASSLRPQGQFGANVLTF. As DNA, the CDR3 is TGTGCCAGCAGCCTTAGACCTCAGGGACAGTTTGGGGCCAACGTCCTGACTTTC.

This clonotype was recorded many times. This chain uses TRBV28 with TRBJ1-5; D call uncertain. Per germline, CDR1 MDHEN and CDR2 SYDVKM. This CDR3 region has 16 residues. Trimming took off 8 bases at V and 7 bases at J, with 24 bases between the two ends. Here the CDR3 DNA reads TGTGCCAGCTTCCCACTGGGCCGCCCTTTCGGGCAGCCCCAGCATTTT. Amino acid sequence: CASFPLGRPFGQPQHF.

Regarding this clonotype: A much larger clonotype is one base distant, so this may be a read error. This chain links TRBV7-2 with TRBJ2-1; no clear D gene. Germline CDR1 reads SGHTA; CDR2 reads FQGNSA. Trimming removed 6 bases from V and 1 base from J, with 13 bases in between. The CDR3 contains 15 residues. The CDR3: CASRPSRRSYNEQFF. For the CDR3, the DNA is TGTGCCAGCAGACCGTCCCGTAGGTCCTACAATGAGCAGTTCTTC.

The chain combines TRBV4-2 with TRBJ2-7, with 16 bases identical to TRBD2. Germline CDR1 reads LGHNA; CDR2 reads YNFKEQ. Trimming took 4 bases from V and 0 from J; bases not matched to a gene: 6. The CDR3 consists of 18 residues. The CDR3 bases are TGTGCCAGCAGCCGGGGACTAGCGGGAGGGCCCCTCTCCTACGAGCAGTACTTC. Translation: CASSRGLAGGPLSYEQYF.

The gene calls are TRBV29-1 and TRBJ2-1, with TRBD2 matching 9 bases. V lost 7 bases and J lost 3; bases outside the gene matches: 4. Germline CDR1 reads SQVTM; CDR2 reads ANQGSEA. CDR3 length: 13 amino acids. The CDR3: CSGGLAVYNEQFF. CDR3 coding DNA: TGCAGCGGGGGACTAGCCGTCTACAATGAGCAGTTCTTC.

This clonotype has only a few counts. This chain joins TRBV2 and TRBJ2-1, with D uncertain. Germline CDR1 is SNHLY and CDR2 is FYNNEI. The CDR3 loop spans 15 amino acids. V lost 3 bases to trimming and J lost 2 bases, with 11 bases between them. The CDR3 region is CASSETEPAYNEQFF. The CDR3 DNA follows: TGTGCCAGCAGTGAGACCGAGCCCGCCTACAATGAGCAGTTCTTC.

With regard to this clonotype: A much larger clone differs from this one at a single base, so this may be a read error. The chain combines TRBV28 with TRBJ1-5; D remains unclear. Looked up from germline, CDR1 is MDHEN and CDR2 is SYDVKM. The CDR3 has 14 residues. DNA for the CDR3: TGTGCCAGCAGTTTACGATATAGCTATCAGCCCCAGCATTTT. Its protein product is CASSLRYSYQPQHF.

The sample holds many counts of this clonotype. The CDR3 sequence is CASSYSIYLYAFF. CDR3 nucleotide sequence: TGTGCCAGCAGTTACTCGATATATCTGTATGCGTTCTTC. The chain uses TRBV6-2 or TRBV6-3 and TRBJ2-1; D is ambiguous. The CDR3 loop spans 13 amino acids. Between the trimmed V and J ends, which lost 0 bases and 15 bases, there was a span of 15 bases. Germline-derived CDR1 and CDR2 are MNHEY and SVGEGT.